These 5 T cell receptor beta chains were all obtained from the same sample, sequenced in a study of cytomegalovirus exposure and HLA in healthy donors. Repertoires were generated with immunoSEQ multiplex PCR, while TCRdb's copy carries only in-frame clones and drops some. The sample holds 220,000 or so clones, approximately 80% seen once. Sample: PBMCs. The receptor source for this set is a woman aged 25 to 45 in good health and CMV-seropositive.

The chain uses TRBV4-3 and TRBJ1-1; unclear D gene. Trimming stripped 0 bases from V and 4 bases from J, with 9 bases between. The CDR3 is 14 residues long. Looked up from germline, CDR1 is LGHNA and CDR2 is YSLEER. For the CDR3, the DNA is TGCGCCAGCAGCCAAGACACGGTGGTCACTGAAGCTTTCTTT. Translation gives CASSQDTVVTEAFF.

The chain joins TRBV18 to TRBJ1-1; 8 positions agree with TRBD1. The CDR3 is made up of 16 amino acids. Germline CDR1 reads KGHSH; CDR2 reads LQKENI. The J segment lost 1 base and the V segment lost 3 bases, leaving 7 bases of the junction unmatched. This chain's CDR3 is CASSPDRTGWNTEAFF. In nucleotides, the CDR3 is TGTGCCAGCTCACCGGATAGGACAGGGTGGAACACTGAAGCTTTCTTT.

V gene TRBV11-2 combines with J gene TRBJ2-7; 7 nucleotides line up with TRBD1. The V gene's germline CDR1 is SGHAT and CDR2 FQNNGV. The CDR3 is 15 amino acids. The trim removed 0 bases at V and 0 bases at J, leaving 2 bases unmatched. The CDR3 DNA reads TGTGCCAGCAGCTTAGAGAGGACAGGCTCCTACGAGCAGTACTTC. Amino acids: CASSLERTGSYEQYF. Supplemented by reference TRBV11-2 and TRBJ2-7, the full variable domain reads EAGVAQSPRYKIIEKRQSVAFWCNPISGHATLYWYQQILGQGPKLLIQFQNNGVVDDSQLPKDRFSAERLKGVDSTLKIQPAKLEDSAVYLCASSLERTGSYEQYFGPGTRLTVT.

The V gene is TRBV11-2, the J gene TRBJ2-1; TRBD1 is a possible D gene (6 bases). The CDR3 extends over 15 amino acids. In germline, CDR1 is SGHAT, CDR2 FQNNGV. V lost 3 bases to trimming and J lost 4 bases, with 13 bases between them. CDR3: CASSFWDNPYNEQFF. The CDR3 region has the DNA TGTGCCAGCAGCTTCTGGGACAACCCGTACAATGAGCAGTTCTTC.

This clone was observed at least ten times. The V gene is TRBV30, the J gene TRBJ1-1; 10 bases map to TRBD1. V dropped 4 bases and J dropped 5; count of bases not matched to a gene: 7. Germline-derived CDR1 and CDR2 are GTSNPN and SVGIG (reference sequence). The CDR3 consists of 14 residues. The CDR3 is CAWTTGTGETEAFF. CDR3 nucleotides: TGTGCCTGGACTACTGGGACAGGGGAAACTGAAGCTTTCTTT.